This T cell receptor beta chain comes out of a study of shared clonotypes between healthy human individuals. The deep-level immunoSEQ assay was used. Only in-frame clones appear in the TCRdb table, and some are missing; sequencing was by immunoSEQ multiplex PCR. The sample includes about 1.5 million clones, 98% of them seen just once. The V and J ends lost 0 bases and 2 bases, in that order; junction bases with no gene match: 4. This CDR3 is built from 17 residues. Germline V lookup: CDR1 SGHRS, CDR2 YFSETQ. Sequenced material: naive CD4+ T cells sorted from blood. Subset here: CD45RA+ positively selected. This sequence was found in a man aged 25-45 years in good health. The chain joins TRBV5-1 to TRBJ2-6, with 8 bases aligning to TRBD2. Here the CDR3 DNA reads TGCGCCAGCAGCTTGGTCCTAGCGGGCACTGGGGCCAACGTCCTGACTTTC. Protein: CASSLVLAGTGANVLTF.